Following are 28 T cell receptor beta chains from one sample sequenced in a study of shared clonotypes between healthy human individuals. Assay: immunoSEQ multiplex PCR; the TCRdb copy retains only in-frame clones and omits some. The sample gives roughly 410,000 clones, 90% to 97% of which show up once; 0.32% is in the top ten. The sequenced material came from memory CD8+ T cells sorted from blood. Subset defined: CD45RO+ cells pooled with CCR7-negative TemRA cells. The receptors originated from a man in his thirties or forties in good health.

This rearrangement joins TRBV6-5 to TRBJ2-3; TRBD2 matches at 11 bases. Germline CDR1 is MNHEY and CDR2 is SVGAGI. The CDR3 runs to 16 residues. With 2 bases clipped from V and 2 bases from J, the junction kept 3 bases outside the gene matches. In DNA, the CDR3 is TGTGCCAGCAGTTACAGTAGCGGGAGGGTCACAGATACGCAGTATTTT. Translating it yields CASSYSSGRVTDTQYF.

This chain's CDR3 is CASSPRGQYGNTIYF. Written as DNA, the CDR3 is TGTGCCAGCAGCCCCAGGGGTCAGTATGGAAACACCATATATTTT. The chain couples TRBV7-2 to TRBJ1-3, with TRBD1 as a possible D gene (6 bases). Trimming took 5 bases from V and 3 from J, leaving 14 bases between them. Germline V gives CDR1 SGHTA, CDR2 FQGNSA. This CDR3 comprises 15 residues. The full variable domain, rest sourced from reference TRBV7-2 and TRBJ1-3, is GAGVSQSPSNKVTEKGKDVELRCDPISGHTALYWYRQSLGQGLEFLIYFQGNSAPDKSGLPSDRFSAERTGGSVSTLTIQRTQQEDSAVYLCASSPRGQYGNTIYFGEGSWLTVV.

This chain links TRBV5-6 with TRBJ2-2, with D uncertain. The CDR3 is 15 residues long. In germline, CDR1 is SGHDT, CDR2 YYEEEE. Trimming took 0 bases from V and 1 from J, leaving 7 bases between them. CDR3: CASSLVRENTGELFF. In DNA, the CDR3 is TGTGCCAGCAGCTTGGTAAGGGAGAACACCGGGGAGCTGTTTTTT. Full variable domain (missing parts from reference TRBV5-6 and TRBJ2-2): DAGVTQSPTHLIKTRGQQVTLRCSPKSGHDTVSWYQQALGQGPQFIFQYYEEEERQRGNFPDRFSGHQFPNYSSELNVNALLLGDSALYLCASSLVRENTGELFFGEGSRLTVL.

The V and J genes are TRBV7-2 and TRBJ1-2, with D tentatively TRBD1 (5 bases). This CDR3 has 11 amino acids. V was trimmed by 10 bases and J by 7 bases, leaving 13 bases between them. Per germline, CDR1 SGHTA and CDR2 FQGNSA. The CDR3 DNA sequence: TGTGCCATCAGGGACGGACTTGGCTACACCTTC. Encoded protein: CAIRDGLGYTF.

This clone appeared once. This rearrangement joins TRBV15 to TRBJ2-7; 11 positions match TRBD2. CDR1 LNHNV and CDR2 YYDKDF come from the germline V gene (reference sequence). V gave up 3 bases and J gave up 12 bases; unmatched junction bases: 7. This CDR3 comprises 13 residues. This CDR3 reads CATSSGTSGPWYF. CDR3 DNA sequence: TGTGCCACCAGCAGTGGGACTAGCGGCCCATGGTACTTC.

The chain couples TRBV30 to TRBJ2-7, with D unresolved. Germline lookup yields CDR1 GTSNPN and CDR2 SVGIG (reference sequence). The ends were cut back, 0 bases at V and 5 bases at J, with 5 bases in the middle. The CDR3 extends over 11 amino acids. DNA of the CDR3: TGTGCCTGGAGTGTACAAAACGAGCAGTACTTC. This sequence encodes CAWSVQNEQYF.

The chain joins TRBV15 to TRBJ1-3; D uncertain. Trimming took off 0 bases at V and 4 bases at J, with 13 bases between the two ends. The CDR3 has 16 amino acids. The germline CDR1 and CDR2 sequences are LNHNV and YYDKDF (reference sequence). This CDR3 is CATSRDMGGAGNTIYF. The CDR3 nucleotides are TGTGCCACCAGCAGAGATATGGGAGGTGCCGGAAACACCATATATTTT.

Points on this clone: Other DNA sequences from this sample encode an identical CDR3 as well. This rearrangement joins TRBV10-3 to TRBJ1-1, with D uncertain. Trimming pared 0 bases from V and 2 bases from J, leaving 7 bases between. From germline, CDR1 is ENHRY and CDR2 SYGVKD. The CDR3 loop spans 14 amino acids. The CDR3 sequence is CAISESGGNTEAFF. CDR3 DNA sequence: TGTGCCATCAGTGAGTCGGGAGGAAACACTGAAGCTTTCTTT.

The chain uses TRBV7-9 and TRBJ1-2; D unclear. With 5 bases removed from V and 4 bases from J, the gap between germline ends came to 14 bases. This CDR3 has 14 amino acids. CDR1 and CDR2 from the germline V gene are SEHNR and FQNEAQ (reference sequence). Here the CDR3 reads CASSHNGQAYGYTF. As DNA, the CDR3 is TGTGCCAGCAGCCATAATGGCCAGGCCTATGGCTACACCTTC.

The chain carries TRBV11-3 and TRBJ2-5, with a tentative D call TRBD1 (5 bases). CDR1 and CDR2 from the germline V gene are SGHNT and YENEEA. V shed 1 base and J shed 2 bases, with 11 bases lying between them. CDR3 length equals 15 residues. CDR3 coding DNA: TGTGCCAGCAGCTTAGGTAGACAGTCTCAAGAGACCCAGTACTTC. As protein: CASSLGRQSQETQYF.

As to this clone: At one end, the junction sequence differs from germline, possibly due to a read error. The chain links TRBV7-9 to TRBJ2-1; 9 nucleotides match TRBD2. This CDR3 contains 15 residues. Germline CDR1 and CDR2: SEHNR and FQNEAQ (reference sequence). In nucleotides, the CDR3 is TGTGCCAGCACCTTACGAGCGGGAGGCTACAATGAGCAGTTCTTC. Protein product: CASTLRAGGYNEQFF.

V is TRBV5-4 and J is TRBJ2-7; D is uncertain. Trimming stripped 2 bases from V and 2 bases from J, with 11 bases between. CDR3 length: 14 residues. The germline gives CDR1 SGHNT, CDR2 YYREEE (reference sequence). CDR3 region: CASSFSQRPYEQYF. The CDR3 DNA is TGTGCCAGCAGCTTCTCCCAACGACCCTACGAGCAGTACTTC.

The V call is TRBV14, the J call TRBJ1-5; a possible D gene is TRBD1 (6 bases). Germline CDR1 SGHDN, CDR2 FVKESK. V gave up 8 bases and J gave up 2 bases, with 16 bases separating them. This CDR3 comprises 15 residues. The DNA for the CDR3 is TGTGCCAGCCGGGGACACTCCTTTGGCAATCAGCCCCAGCATTTT. Translation: CASRGHSFGNQPQHF.

Of note for this clone: The conserved final phenylalanine or tryptophan is absent from the CDR3, which likely points to a read error. The DNA is left out, because the CDR3 cannot be placed on it with certainty; the CDR3 is given as TCRdb lists it. The rearrangement uses TRBV14 and TRBJ1-3; TRBD1 is the table's D call, not checked against the DNA. The CDR3 comprises 14 residues, both ends counted. Germline-derived CDR1 and CDR2 are SGHDN and FVKESK. The chain's CDR3 is CASSQDPAAKGGQL.

This chain joins TRBV28 and TRBJ2-7, with D unclear. V dropped 4 bases and J dropped 0 bases, with 13 bases sitting between them. This CDR3 is built from 15 residues. Germline V gives CDR1 MDHEN, CDR2 SYDVKM. CDR3 in DNA: TGTGCCAGCAGTTCCTCGGCGGCGTCCTCCTACGAGCAGTACTTC. Residues: CASSSSAASSYEQYF. The full variable domain, its missing parts supplied by reference TRBV28 and TRBJ2-7, is DVKVTQSSRYLVKRTGEKVFLECVQDMDHENMFWYRQDPGLGLRLIYFSYDVKMKEKGDIPEGYSVSREKKERFSLILESASTNQTSMYLCASSSSAASSYEQYFGPGTRLTVT.

The V and J genes are TRBV6-5 and TRBJ2-5; D is undetermined. There are 13 residues in the CDR3. Germline V gives CDR1 MNHEY, CDR2 SVGAGI. The V end was cut by 3 bases, the J end by 2 bases, with 7 bases between. CDR3 in amino acids: CASSYGRQETQYF. The CDR3 bases are TGTGCCAGCAGTTATGGTCGGCAAGAGACCCAGTACTTC.

The sample holds one count of this clone. The rearrangement uses TRBV6-5 and TRBJ2-2, with TRBD2 identical over 12 bases. V shed 2 bases, J shed 8 bases, and the junction held 3 bases outside the gene matches. CDR3 size: 15 residues. The germline CDR1 and CDR2 sequences are MNHEY and SVGAGI. In nucleotides, the CDR3 is TGTGCCAGCAGTTACCTAGCGGGAGGGACGGGGGAGCTGTTTTTT. Translated: CASSYLAGGTGELFF.

V gene TRBV4-1 combines with J gene TRBJ2-7; D remains unclear. This CDR3 is built from 13 residues. Deletions cut 1 base from V and 4 bases from J, with 8 bases between. Germline CDR1 and CDR2: MGHRA and YSYEKL. The CDR3 nucleotides are TGCGCCAGCAGCCAAGCGTTAGGTTACGAGCAGTACTTC. Translation gives CASSQALGYEQYF.

This chain uses TRBV15 with TRBJ2-5, with 13 bases identical to TRBD2. From germline, CDR1 is LNHNV and CDR2 YYDKDF (reference sequence). The V gene end was trimmed by 2 bases and the J gene end by 7 bases; junction bases not matched to a gene: 10. CDR3 length equals 17 residues. Here the CDR3 DNA reads TGTGCCACCAGCAGACCCGGACTAGCGGGAGAGTTGGGGACCCAGTACTTC. Translating gives CATSRPGLAGELGTQYF.

The chain combines TRBV6-1 with TRBJ1-4; 7 nucleotides align to TRBD1. Trimming at V came to 5 bases and at J to 2 bases, leaving 5 bases not matched to a gene. The CDR3 contains 15 residues. Germline V gene sequence: CDR1 MNHNS, CDR2 SASEGT. CDR3 in amino acids: CASSSGQATNEKLFF. DNA for the CDR3: TGTGCCAGCAGTTCCGGACAGGCGACTAATGAAAAACTGTTTTTT.

The gene calls are TRBV7-9 and TRBJ2-7; the match to TRBD1 covers 8 bases. Germline V gene lookup returns CDR1 SEHNR and CDR2 FQNEAQ (reference sequence). Trimming cost V 1 base and J 3 bases; bases outside gene matches: 11. This CDR3 has 17 amino acids. The CDR3 coding sequence is TGTGCCAGCAGCTTAGTAGGGACAGGAAGGAGGGTCTACGAGCAGTACTTC. This gives the protein CASSLVGTGRRVYEQYF.

J is TRBJ1-2 and V is TRBV27, with D maybe TRBD1 (6 bases). From germline, CDR1 is MNHEY and CDR2 SMNVEV (reference sequence). This CDR3 is 13 amino acids long. V lost 3 bases and J lost 2, with 7 bases in between. The CDR3 loop is CASSFDRNYGYTF. The CDR3 DNA reads as TGTGCCAGCAGTTTTGACAGGAACTATGGCTACACCTTC.

V usage is TRBV30 and J usage is TRBJ2-1; D not certain. Trimming left V 5 bases short and J 2 bases short, with 7 bases between. This CDR3 has 12 residues. Germline V lookup: CDR1 GTSNPN, CDR2 SVGIG (reference sequence). The CDR3 DNA follows: TGTGCCTGGGCAGTCGCCTACAATGAGCAGTTCTTC. As protein: CAWAVAYNEQFF.

With regard to this clone: Other DNA sequences in the sample encode the same CDR3. This chain links TRBV10-3 with TRBJ2-2, with no clear D. V was trimmed by 8 bases and J by 4 bases, leaving 11 bases between them. Germline lookup yields CDR1 ENHRY and CDR2 SYGVKD. There are 13 residues in the CDR3. The CDR3 loop is CAISGTGTGELFF. The CDR3 coding sequence is TGTGCCATCTCAGGAACGGGCACCGGGGAGCTGTTTTTT.

This clone was counted once. The genes are TRBV28 and TRBJ1-1; weak D call: TRBD1 (6 bases). The ends were cut back, 5 bases at V and 1 base at J, with 11 bases in the middle. CDR1 and CDR2 from the germline V gene are MDHEN and SYDVKM. This CDR3 has 14 amino acids. The CDR3: CASSPGGRNTEAFF. DNA of the CDR3: TGTGCCAGCAGTCCGGGGGGGCGGAACACTGAAGCTTTCTTT.

This chain connects TRBV5-1 to TRBJ1-2, with D unclear. This CDR3 is 15 amino acids long. Germline CDR1 SGHRS, CDR2 YFSETQ. The V gene lost 5 bases and the J gene lost 5 bases, with 19 bases spanning the gap. CDR3 sequence (DNA): TGCGCCAGCAGGCCCGGGTCCGATGGGTTATATGGCTACACCTTC. Residues: CASRPGSDGLYGYTF.

This clone was seen a single time. V and J are TRBV6-1 and TRBJ2-1; maybe TRBD1 (5 bases). This CDR3 region has 14 residues. V was clipped by 6 bases and J by 2 bases, with 11 bases between them. CDR1 is MNHNS, CDR2 SASEGT, per germline. The CDR3 loop is CASRVGHTYNEQFF. The CDR3, as DNA: TGTGCCAGCAGGGTTGGACACACCTACAATGAGCAGTTCTTC.

As for this clone: Different DNA sequences within this sample yield the same CDR3. The chain employs TRBV28 and TRBJ1-2; tentatively, D is TRBD1 (6 bases). CDR3 length equals 12 residues. The germline V gene encodes CDR1 MDHEN and CDR2 SYDVKM. V was clipped by 2 bases and J by 7 bases, with 8 bases between them. CDR3: CASSLLGGGYTF. CDR3 coding DNA: TGTGCCAGCAGTTTACTAGGGGGTGGCTACACCTTC.